The source of this T cell receptor (beta chain) is a study of T cell responses to AZD1222 COVID-19 vaccine. The study's findings and limits: Clonal diversity was possibly underestimated, and white British individuals and females predominated among donors. Baseline seropositivity occurred in only six AZD1222 recipients. Within unmutated variant regions lay the reported targets of nearly half of spike-specific TCRs.

Trimming took 2 bases from V and 5 from J, leaving 1 base between them. This CDR3 spans 10 amino acids. CDR1 is WNHNN, CDR2 SYGVQD, per germline (reference sequence). Measured with immunoSEQ multiplex PCR; TCRdb has only the in-frame clones, and not every one. This repertoire shows over 100,000 clones, approximately 85% found once; its top ten account for more than 7.5%. Worth noting for this clone: Its cognate antigen is unknown.

The TCR sequence derives from an adult who received the MenACWY meningococcal vaccine as a control. The sequences come from peripheral blood, collected 28 days after the second dose of the MenACWY control vaccine. The chain carries TRBV10-1 and TRBJ2-7, with D hard to call. CDR3 in DNA: TGCGCCAGCAGTGAGAACGAGCAGTACGTC. This codes for CASSENEQYV.